This T cell receptor beta chain was recorded in a study of T cell repertoires in cytomegalovirus infection. At the level of the study: CMV infection together with matching HLA type was indicated by public TCR beta signatures. Study observations and caveats: The study found HLA-C-restricted CMV-specific TCR beta clonotypes dominating the ex vivo response. Carriage of CMV together with the relevant HLA was identifiable through cumulative public TCR beta family frequency.

In this sample, this clonotype turned up a few times. Its target is unknown. TCRdb recomputed calls from the reads with MiXCR, one row per CDR3 protein. Of about 900,000 distinct CDR3 sequences in the sample, around 31% were seen once. The receptor was derived from a human donor in good health (CMV status not recorded). Some clones in this sample may be carry-over from other donors' samples. Material: cultured CD8+ T cells from PBMCs, obtained from culture after CMV antigen stimulation.

CDR3 sequence reads: CASSTALNGATNEKLFF. The CDR3 DNA reads TGTGCCAGTAGTACAGCCCTAAACGGGGCAACTAATGAAAAACTGTTTTTT. V and J are TRBV19 and TRBJ1-4; D remains ambiguous. The germline gives CDR1 LNHDA, CDR2 SQIVND (reference sequence). The CDR3 loop spans 17 amino acids. V was cut by 4 bases and J by 0 bases, with 15 bases left in between.